This record looks at one TCR beta chain sequence and its context. The target antigen is unknown. Produced via immunoSEQ multiplex PCR; TCRdb's table is partial and in-frame only. The repertoire has approximately 10,000 clones, about 85% of them found once; the top ten carry approximately 8.8%. J gave up 14 bases and V 6 bases, and 4 bases lay outside the gene matches. Germline CDR1 reads DFQATT; CDR2 reads SNEGSKA (reference sequence). The CDR3 sequence is 9 residues long. Patients had resection in Japan or China between about 2014 and 2017. The source of the sample is a study of immune evolution from preneoplasia to lung adenocarcinoma. As for the study in general: HLA loss of heterozygosity: approximately 7.5% AIS, about 15% MIA, around 33% ADC, none AAH.

Study-level results: From normal lung to invasive adenocarcinoma, top clone frequencies appeared to decrease. KRAS-mutant nodules had the highest T cell clonality.

This TCR was recovered from a donor at least 70 years old with lung adenocarcinoma. The rearrangement uses TRBV20-1 and TRBJ2-1; the match to TRBD2 covers 7 bases. Sequencing input: FFPE minimally invasive lung adenocarcinoma tissue. This chain's CDR3 is CSADRGEFF. The DNA of the CDR3 is TGCAGTGCCGACCGGGGGGAGTTCTTC.